The source of this T cell receptor (beta chain) is a study of blood T cell repertoires in COVID-19. In the study overall: Specimens from acute and convalescent COVID-19 originated in the United States, Italy and Spain. The cDNA or gDNA used as material had been derived from T cells, B-cell-depleted T cells, or PBMCs.

Germline CDR1 reads GTSNPN; CDR2 reads SVGIG (reference sequence). The V gene lost 0 bases and the J gene lost 9 bases, with 12 bases spanning the gap. The CDR3 totals 13 residues. Authors' processing steps: Reference gene primer amplification yielded estimated nucleated cell counts. Profiled with immunoSEQ multiplex PCR; TCRdb holds only in-frame clones, not every one. V and J calls and clone size follow that table, whereas D and trimming were derived from the DNA. The sample lists about 33,000 clones; around 85% were seen once. This clonotype was obtained from a human donor in a cohort sampled during active COVID-19. V usage is TRBV30 and J usage is TRBJ2-1, with D possibly matching TRBD1 (5 bases). Sequenced material: peripheral blood. CDR3 sequence (DNA): TGTGCCTGGAGTGTACCAGGGCCTGGTGAGCAGTTCTTC. It translates to CAWSVPGPGEQFF. The full variable domain, completed using reference TRBV30 and TRBJ2-1, is SQTIHQWPATLVQPVGSPLSLECTVEGTSNPNLYWYRQAAGRGLQLLFYSVGIGQISSEVPQNLSASRPQDRQFILSSKKLLLSDSGFYLCAWSVPGPGEQFFGPGTRLTVL.